Here is one T cell receptor beta chain with its context. PCR involved 60 Vbeta and 13 Jbeta primers. TCRdb keeps only in-frame clones here, not all; method: immunoSEQ multiplex PCR. The sample has around 150,000 clones, approximately 80% seen once. This record belongs to a study of cytomegalovirus exposure and HLA in healthy donors. The CDR3 consists of 15 residues. Germline CDR1 and CDR2: MNHNS and SASEGT. V was clipped by 7 bases and J by 3 bases; unmatched bases: 10. The gene calls are TRBV6-1 and TRBJ2-7, with 9 bases lining up with TRBD1. The receptor was derived from a woman in her 50s in good health and CMV-seronegative. The sample was PBMCs. CDR3 in DNA: TGTGCCAGCACCGCGGTGACAGGGGGTGTCTACGAGCAGTACTTC. This encodes CASTAVTGGVYEQYF.